The 32 T cell receptor beta chains below all came from one sample that was sequenced in a study of cytomegalovirus exposure and HLA in healthy donors. This table comes from immunoSEQ multiplex PCR, and its TCRdb copy is limited to in-frame clones, with some not included. The sample contains about 330,000 clones, about nine tenths of which appear only once. Sequenced material: PBMCs. The origin of the receptors is a woman in her twenties or thirties in good health and CMV-seropositive.

This chain uses TRBV15 with TRBJ2-7; D ambiguous. Germline V gene data show CDR1 as LNHNV and CDR2 as YYDKDF (reference sequence). V dropped 6 bases and J dropped 3 bases, with 6 bases sitting between them. The CDR3 loop spans 11 amino acids. CDR3 in amino acids: CATRDHYEQYF. CDR3 sequence (DNA): TGTGCCACCAGGGACCACTACGAGCAGTACTTC.

This sequence joins TRBV4-1 and TRBJ2-4; TRBD2 agrees at 11 bases. The CDR3 consists of 17 residues. Germline lookup yields CDR1 MGHRA and CDR2 YSYEKL. V trimming: 1 base; J trimming: 6 bases; junction bases outside the gene matches: 8. For the CDR3, the DNA is TGCGCCAGCAGCCAAGGCATAGCGGGAGGGCCAGGAAACATTCAGTACTTC. This translates into CASSQGIAGGPGNIQYF.

This clone was seen a few times. The chain is built from TRBV5-1 and TRBJ2-3, with 9 positions matching TRBD2. V lost 1 base and J lost 2; bases outside the gene matches: 5. The CDR3 is 16 amino acids. Germline assignment: CDR1 SGHRS and CDR2 YFSETQ. DNA for the CDR3: TGCGCCAGCAGCTTGTTCAGCGGGGGGAACACAGATACGCAGTATTTT. It codes for CASSLFSGGNTDTQYF.

The chain couples TRBV6-5 to TRBJ2-5, with D unclear. This CDR3 has 12 amino acids. From germline, CDR1 is MNHEY and CDR2 SVGAGI. Trimming pared 4 bases from V and 2 bases from J, leaving 5 bases between. For the CDR3, the DNA is TGTGCCAGCAGTTCGTTACAAGAGACCCAGTACTTC. It is translated as CASSSLQETQYF.

As to this clone: Other DNA variants within this sample encode the same CDR3. The chain employs TRBV28 and TRBJ2-7, with unresolved D. The germline V gene has CDR1 MDHEN and CDR2 SYDVKM. The CDR3 length is 12 residues. With 3 bases removed from V and 3 bases from J, the gap between germline ends came to 6 bases. As DNA, the CDR3 is TGTGCCAGCAGTTTCGGGCTCTACGAGCAGTACTTC. It specifies CASSFGLYEQYF.

The chain employs TRBV7-8 and TRBJ2-7, with 7 bases identical to TRBD1. The CDR3 loop spans 13 amino acids. Germline loops: CDR1 SGHVS, CDR2 FQNEAQ. The V gene end was trimmed by 2 bases and the J gene end by 7 bases; junction bases not matched to a gene: 5. The CDR3 sequence is CASSLTTGKEQYF. The CDR3 region has the DNA TGTGCCAGCAGCTTAACGACAGGGAAAGAGCAGTACTTC.

This clone was picked up one time. The chain recombines TRBV15 with TRBJ1-6; 9 bases align to TRBD1. V lost 4 bases to trimming and J lost 6 bases; unmatched junction nucleotides: 7. Per the germline V gene, CDR1 is LNHNV and CDR2 is YYDKDF (reference sequence). The CDR3 length is 16 residues. CDR3 DNA: TGTGCCACCAGCACAAGACCGGGACAGGGTAATTCACCCCTCCACTTT. Amino acid sequence: CATSTRPGQGNSPLHF.

The chain is built from TRBV5-1 and TRBJ2-3; possibly TRBD2 for D (6 bases). This CDR3 is built from 14 residues. V was trimmed by 6 bases and J by 2 bases, leaving 13 bases between them. Germline lookup yields CDR1 SGHRS and CDR2 YFSETQ. DNA for the CDR3: TGCGCCAGCAAGATGGCGGGGTACACAGATACGCAGTATTTT. It is translated as CASKMAGYTDTQYF.

This clone was detected a few times. V and J are TRBV5-4 and TRBJ2-2; D may be TRBD2 (6 bases). Germline-derived CDR1 and CDR2 are SGHNT and YYREEE (reference sequence). The V end lost 4 bases, the J end lost 6 bases, and 19 bases lay between the germline ends. CDR3 length: 16 residues. This chain's CDR3 is CASSPGTDSRAGELFF. Here the CDR3 DNA reads TGTGCCAGCAGCCCCGGGACTGACTCCAGGGCCGGGGAGCTGTTTTTT. Using reference TRBV5-4 and TRBJ2-2 for the parts outside the CDR3, the full variable domain is ETGVTQSPTHLIKTRGQQVTLRCSSQSGHNTVSWYQQALGQGPQFIFQYYREEENGRGNFPPRFSGLQFPNYSSELNVNALELDDSALYLCASSPGTDSRAGELFFGEGSRLTVL.

This sequence joins TRBV5-1 and TRBJ1-2; D gene unclear. There are 12 residues in the CDR3. V was clipped by 4 bases and J by 5 bases, with 9 bases between them. Germline values: CDR1 SGHRS, CDR2 YFSETQ. The CDR3 sequence is CASSVGSYGYTF. In DNA form, the CDR3 reads TGCGCCAGCAGCGTCGGCTCTTATGGCTACACCTTC.

CDR3 amino acids: CASSRGLADEQFF. The CDR3 DNA follows: TGTGCCAGCAGCCGGGGACTAGCGGACGAGCAGTTCTTC. The rearrangement joins TRBV7-3 to TRBJ2-1; TRBD2 aligns across 11 bases. The J segment lost 10 bases and the V segment lost 5 bases, leaving 4 bases of the junction unmatched. The germline V gene encodes CDR1 SGHTA and CDR2 FQGTGA. The CDR3 runs to 13 residues.

The CDR3 DNA reads as TGTGCCAGCTCACCCGGACAGGGGGCTGTAGATACGCAGTATTTT. It encodes CASSPGQGAVDTQYF. J is TRBJ2-3 and V is TRBV18; 11 bases agree with TRBD1. The J segment lost 5 bases and the V segment lost 3 bases, leaving 4 bases of the junction unmatched. The CDR3 contains 15 residues. Looked up from germline, CDR1 is KGHSH and CDR2 is LQKENI.

V gene TRBV5-6 combines with J gene TRBJ2-7, with 9 bases fitting TRBD1. V was pared by 0 bases and J by 3 bases, with 4 bases of the junction left unmatched. Looked up from germline, CDR1 is SGHDT and CDR2 is YYEEEE. The CDR3 has 15 residues. The CDR3 sequence is CASSLVGQGSYEQYF. CDR3 DNA: TGTGCCAGCAGCTTGGTAGGACAGGGGAGCTACGAGCAGTACTTC. The variable domain in full, with the rest retrieved from reference TRBV5-6 and TRBJ2-7, is DAGVTQSPTHLIKTRGQQVTLRCSPKSGHDTVSWYQQALGQGPQFIFQYYEEEERQRGNFPDRFSGHQFPNYSSELNVNALLLGDSALYLCASSLVGQGSYEQYFGPGTRLTVT.

V and J are TRBV9 and TRBJ2-5; D call uncertain. The CDR3 totals 16 residues. Germline values: CDR1 SGDLS, CDR2 YYNGEE. V was pared by 0 bases and J by 5 bases, with 17 bases between. The CDR3 nucleotides are TGTGCCAGCAGCGTAGCTTCCGACCCCTCGTGGGAGACCCAGTACTTC. It is translated as CASSVASDPSWETQYF.

This chain links TRBV6-5 with TRBJ2-2; D is uncertain. The CDR3 is 15 residues long. The V gene lost 4 bases and the J gene lost 1 base, with 10 bases spanning the gap. CDR1 is MNHEY and CDR2 is SVGAGI in the germline V gene. The CDR3 nucleotides read TGTGCCAGCAGTTCGCTTACAGAGAACACCGGGGAGCTGTTTTTT. It translates to CASSSLTENTGELFF.

V gene TRBV11-3 combines with J gene TRBJ2-7, with 10 nucleotides matching TRBD2. The J segment lost 2 bases and the V segment lost 6 bases, leaving 13 bases of the junction unmatched. The CDR3 sequence is 17 residues long. Looked up from germline, CDR1 is SGHNT and CDR2 is YENEEA. CDR3 protein: CASSRWGGTSATYEQYF. DNA for the CDR3: TGTGCCAGCAGTCGGTGGGGGGGGACTAGCGCAACCTACGAGCAGTACTTC.

This clone was seen once. The rearrangement uses TRBV27 and TRBJ2-1; maybe TRBD2 (5 bases). Germline loops: CDR1 MNHEY, CDR2 SMNVEV (reference sequence). The CDR3 is 14 residues long. The V end lost 3 bases, the J end lost 3 bases, and 9 bases lay between the germline ends. This CDR3 is CASSFVGVYNEQFF. CDR3 nucleotides: TGTGCCAGCAGTTTTGTGGGAGTCTACAATGAGCAGTTCTTC.

The rearrangement links TRBV9 to TRBJ1-2; TRBD1 matches 10 bases. CDR1 and CDR2 from the germline V gene are SGDLS and YYNGEE. The CDR3 runs to 16 residues. The V and J ends lost 2 bases and 4 bases, in that order; junction bases with no gene match: 8. The CDR3 DNA reads TGTGCCAGCAGCGTGCCACGACAGGGGGCACCCTATGGCTACACCTTC. This gives the protein CASSVPRQGAPYGYTF.

This clone has just one count. V gene TRBV29-1 combines with J gene TRBJ1-2; 8 bases align to TRBD1. V trimming: 4 bases; J trimming: 4 bases; junction bases outside the gene matches: 14. CDR3 length: 16 amino acids. Per germline, CDR1 SQVTM and CDR2 ANQGSEA. This CDR3 reads CSVGGVGDRSGYGYTF. The CDR3 DNA is TGCAGCGTTGGAGGGGTTGGGGACAGGAGTGGCTATGGCTACACCTTC.

This clone appeared a single time. The chain employs TRBV7-9 and TRBJ2-1, with 9 bases identical to TRBD1. The germline V gene has CDR1 SEHNR and CDR2 FQNEAQ (reference sequence). V lost 5 bases, J lost 7 bases, and 9 bases stayed unmatched. The CDR3 extends over 15 amino acids. The CDR3 DNA reads TGTGCCAGCAGCAGGGGGACAGGGACTACGAATGAGCAGTTCTTC. This translates into CASSRGTGTTNEQFF.

V is TRBV27 and J is TRBJ2-3; 15 nucleotides align to TRBD2. The germline V gene has CDR1 MNHEY and CDR2 SMNVEV (reference sequence). J lost 2 bases, V lost 6 bases, and 18 bases had no gene match. This CDR3 is built from 21 residues. The CDR3 protein is CASRPPGLAGGVHPFTDTQYF. The CDR3 nucleotides are TGTGCCAGCAGGCCCCCGGGACTAGCGGGAGGAGTACACCCATTCACAGATACGCAGTATTTT.

The chain carries TRBV4-3 and TRBJ1-2, with 9 bases matching TRBD1. The germline V gene encodes CDR1 LGHNA and CDR2 YSLEER. The CDR3 has 15 residues. The J segment lost 7 bases and the V segment lost 3 bases, leaving 9 bases of the junction unmatched. In nucleotides, the CDR3 is TGCGCCAGCAGCCAGTCTAACAGGGGGCTTATTGGCTACACCTTC. This encodes CASSQSNRGLIGYTF.

The chain has TRBV19 and TRBJ1-5; D might be TRBD1 (6 bases). This CDR3 comprises 17 residues. The V end lost 3 bases, the J end lost 3 bases, and 18 bases lay between the germline ends. CDR1 is LNHDA and CDR2 is SQIVND in the germline V gene (reference sequence). As DNA, the CDR3 is TGTGCCAGTAGTATCGATATGGTATTGGGGGCCAATCAGCCCCAGCATTTT. Its protein product is CASSIDMVLGANQPQHF.

The rearrangement uses TRBV5-1 and TRBJ1-2, with 7 bases lining up with TRBD1. This CDR3 has 14 amino acids. V was clipped by 4 bases and J by 4 bases; unmatched bases: 7. The germline CDR1 and CDR2 sequences are SGHRS and YFSETQ. In nucleotides, the CDR3 is TGCGCCAGCAGCGGAGGGACAGAGAGCTATGGCTACACCTTC. It yields the protein CASSGGTESYGYTF.

The chain joins TRBV29-1 to TRBJ2-5; perhaps TRBD2 as D (5 bases). In germline, CDR1 is SQVTM, CDR2 ANQGSEA. The length of the CDR3 is 12 residues. Trimming pared 3 bases from V and 4 bases from J, leaving 9 bases between. CDR3 region: CSVELAGETQYF. The CDR3 DNA is TGCAGCGTTGAGCTAGCTGGAGAGACCCAGTACTTC.

The CDR3 region has the DNA TGTGCCTGGAATACCCCCGACAGATTTGGCTACACCTTC. Residues: CAWNTPDRFGYTF. The rearrangement joins TRBV30 to TRBJ1-2, with a possible D match to TRBD1 (5 bases). V lost 4 bases and J 7 bases, leaving 16 bases between the germline ends. Germline CDR1 reads GTSNPN; CDR2 reads SVGIG (reference sequence). CDR3 length: 13 amino acids.

V gene TRBV27 combines with J gene TRBJ2-7; 7 bases match TRBD1. The CDR3 is made up of 15 amino acids. Per germline, CDR1 MNHEY and CDR2 SMNVEV (reference sequence). The V and J ends lost 1 base and 6 bases, in that order; junction bases with no gene match: 9. The CDR3: CASSLLNRGHIEQYF. The CDR3 DNA is TGTGCCAGCAGTTTATTGAACAGGGGACATATCGAGCAGTACTTC.

The chain employs TRBV10-3 and TRBJ2-1; D is perhaps TRBD1 (5 bases). The germline V gene encodes CDR1 ENHRY and CDR2 SYGVKD. V was shortened by 6 bases and J by 4 bases, with 16 bases between the two germline ends. This CDR3 contains 15 residues. The CDR3 reads CAIRQGAGLYNEQFF. The CDR3 DNA reads as TGTGCCATCAGACAAGGGGCAGGGCTGTACAATGAGCAGTTCTTC.

The V and J genes are TRBV29-1 and TRBJ2-1, with 10 nucleotides matching TRBD2. Trimming removed 5 bases from V and 6 bases from J; junction bases left unmatched: 7. CDR3 length equals 14 residues. The germline V gene has CDR1 SQVTM and CDR2 ANQGSEA. This chain's CDR3 is CSVPSGRSVNEQFF. For the CDR3, the DNA is TGCAGCGTTCCTAGCGGGAGATCGGTCAATGAGCAGTTCTTC.

The gene calls are TRBV9 and TRBJ1-4; D unresolved. Trimming pared 3 bases from V and 8 bases from J, leaving 17 bases between. The CDR3 has 15 residues. The V gene's germline CDR1 is SGDLS and CDR2 YYNGEE. The CDR3 DNA reads as TGTGCCAGCAGCGCTGCGGACGGAACCCTAGAAAAACTGTTTTTT. This translates into CASSAADGTLEKLFF.

The chain links TRBV7-6 to TRBJ1-1, with D perhaps matching TRBD1 (5 bases). CDR3 length: 15 amino acids. The germline CDR1 and CDR2 sequences are SGHVS and FNYEAQ. Trimming took off 5 bases at V and 5 bases at J, with 18 bases between the two ends. CDR3 DNA: TGTGCCAGCAGCCCCCCAGGGATAGGGGAGACTGAAGCTTTCTTT. It is translated as CASSPPGIGETEAFF.

The rearrangement uses TRBV28 and TRBJ2-2, with 8 bases matching TRBD2. With V trimmed by 9 bases and J by 0 bases, 3 bases remained unmatched. This CDR3 is built from 14 residues. Germline V lookup: CDR1 MDHEN, CDR2 SYDVKM. CDR3 coding DNA: TGTGCCAGTATAGCGGGGCCGAACACCGGGGAGCTGTTTTTT. As protein: CASIAGPNTGELFF.